The present entry profiles one TCR beta chain with its context. This record belongs to a study of T-cell reconstitution after alpha-beta-depleted transplantation in children. During its preparation, the TCRbeta library received unique molecular identifiers. TCRdb reprocessed the PCR reads via MiXCR and lists one record per CDR3 protein. The profile shows just under 550,000 distinct CDR3 sequences, around 19% of them singletons. The sequence derives from a human donor who donated a stem cell graft to a child with acute lymphoblastic leukemia. The material was PBMCs from the stem cell graft donor, obtained from the stem cell graft.

CDR3 protein: CASSLGADSPLHF. The CDR3 DNA is TGTGCCAGCAGCTTAGGGGCAGATTCACCCCTCCACTTT. This sequence joins TRBV7-9 and TRBJ1-6; no definite D call. With 1 base removed from V and 8 bases from J, the gap between germline ends came to 6 bases. The CDR3 consists of 13 residues. Per the germline V gene, CDR1 is SEHNR and CDR2 is FQNEAQ (reference sequence).